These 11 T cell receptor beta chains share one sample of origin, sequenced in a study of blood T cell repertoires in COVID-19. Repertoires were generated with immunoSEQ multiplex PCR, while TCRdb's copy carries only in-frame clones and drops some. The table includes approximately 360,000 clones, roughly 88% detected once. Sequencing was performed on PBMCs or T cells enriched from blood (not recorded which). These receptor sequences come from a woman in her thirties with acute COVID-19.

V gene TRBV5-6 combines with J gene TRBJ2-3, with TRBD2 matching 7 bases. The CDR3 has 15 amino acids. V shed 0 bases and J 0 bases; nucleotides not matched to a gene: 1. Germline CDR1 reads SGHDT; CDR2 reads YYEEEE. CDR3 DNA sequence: TGTGCCAGCAGCTTGGGGGGAGGGAGCACAGATACGCAGTATTTT. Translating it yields CASSLGGGSTDTQYF.

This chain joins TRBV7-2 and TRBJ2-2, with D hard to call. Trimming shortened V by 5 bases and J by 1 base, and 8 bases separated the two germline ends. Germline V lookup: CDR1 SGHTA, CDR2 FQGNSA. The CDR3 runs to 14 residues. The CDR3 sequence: CASSPLRNTGELFF. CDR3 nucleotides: TGTGCCAGCAGCCCCCTGAGGAACACCGGGGAGCTGTTTTTT.

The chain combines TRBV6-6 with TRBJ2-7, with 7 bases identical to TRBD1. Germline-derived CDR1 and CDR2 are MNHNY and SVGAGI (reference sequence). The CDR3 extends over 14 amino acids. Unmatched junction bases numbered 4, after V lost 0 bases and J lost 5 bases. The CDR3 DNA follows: TGTGCCAGCAGTTACTCGTCCAGGGGGAACGAGCAGTACTTC. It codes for CASSYSSRGNEQYF.

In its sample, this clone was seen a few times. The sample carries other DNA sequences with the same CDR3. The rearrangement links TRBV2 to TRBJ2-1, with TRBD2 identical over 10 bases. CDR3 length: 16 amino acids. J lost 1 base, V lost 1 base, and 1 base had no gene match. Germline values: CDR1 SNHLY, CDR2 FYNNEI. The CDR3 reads CASSEEAGGSYNEQFF. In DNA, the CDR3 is TGTGCCAGCAGTGAAGAAGCGGGGGGGTCCTACAATGAGCAGTTCTTC.

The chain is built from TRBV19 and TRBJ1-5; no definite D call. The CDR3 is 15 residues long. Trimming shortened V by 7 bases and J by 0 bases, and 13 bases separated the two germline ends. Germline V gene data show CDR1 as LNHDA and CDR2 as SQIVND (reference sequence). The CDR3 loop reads CASNHRVGSNQPQHF. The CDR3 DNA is TGTGCCAGTAACCACCGGGTAGGTAGCAATCAGCCCCAGCATTTT.

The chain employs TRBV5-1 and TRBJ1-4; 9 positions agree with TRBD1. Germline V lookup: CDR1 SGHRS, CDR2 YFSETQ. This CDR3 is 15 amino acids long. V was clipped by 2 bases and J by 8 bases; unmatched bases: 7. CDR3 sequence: CASSFKQGAEEKLFF. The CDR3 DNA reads TGCGCCAGCAGCTTCAAACAGGGGGCGGAGGAAAAACTGTTTTTT.

CDR3 DNA: TGTGCCAGCTCACCGCGGACAGGGGCTGATTCACCCCTCCACTTT. Its protein is CASSPRTGADSPLHF. This chain uses TRBV18 with TRBJ1-6, with 9 positions matching TRBD1. The V and J ends lost 3 bases and 8 bases, in that order; junction bases with no gene match: 5. CDR1 KGHSH and CDR2 LQKENI come from the germline V gene. There are 15 residues in the CDR3.

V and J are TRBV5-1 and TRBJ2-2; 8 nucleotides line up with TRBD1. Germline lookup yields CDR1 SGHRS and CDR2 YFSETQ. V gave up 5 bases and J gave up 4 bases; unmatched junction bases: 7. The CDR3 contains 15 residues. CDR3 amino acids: CASRTQGALTGELFF. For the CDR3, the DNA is TGCGCCAGCAGGACGCAGGGGGCGCTCACCGGGGAGCTGTTTTTT.

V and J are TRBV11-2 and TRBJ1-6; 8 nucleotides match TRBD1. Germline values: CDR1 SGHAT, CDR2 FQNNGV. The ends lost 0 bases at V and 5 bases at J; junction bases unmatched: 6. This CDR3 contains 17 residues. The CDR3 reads CASSLDQTGGDNSPLHF. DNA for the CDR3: TGTGCCAGCAGCTTAGACCAAACAGGGGGGGATAATTCACCCCTCCACTTT.

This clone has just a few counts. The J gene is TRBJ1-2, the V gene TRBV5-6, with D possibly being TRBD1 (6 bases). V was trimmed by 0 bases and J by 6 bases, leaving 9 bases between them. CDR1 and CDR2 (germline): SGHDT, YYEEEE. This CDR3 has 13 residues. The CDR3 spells CASSLGQGHGYTF. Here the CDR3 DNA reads TGTGCCAGCAGCTTGGGGCAGGGGCATGGCTACACCTTC.

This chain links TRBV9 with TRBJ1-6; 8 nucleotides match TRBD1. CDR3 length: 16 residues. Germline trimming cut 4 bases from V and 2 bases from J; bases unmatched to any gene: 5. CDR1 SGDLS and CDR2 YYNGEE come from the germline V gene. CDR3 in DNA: TGTGCCAGCAGCCAAGGACAGGGACCCTATAATTCACCCCTCCACTTT. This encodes CASSQGQGPYNSPLHF.